This T cell receptor beta chain was sequenced for a study of regulatory T cells in long-lasting Graves disease. Study observations and caveats: Less diverse TCR repertoires were seen in persistent Graves' patients than in newly diagnosed ones.

This clonotype has only a few counts. What it binds is unknown. For TCR beta, libraries came from iRepertoire HTBI primers and Arm-PCR of CDR3 regions. TCRdb re-derived calls from the multiplex PCR reads in MiXCR, one entry per CDR3 protein. The sample has some 460,000 distinct CDR3 sequences, 15% to 20% seen once. Specified time point: newly diagnosed GD, antithyroid drugs for less than 3 months. Isolated PBMC RNA provided the starting material for the TCR library. The data also belong to a second study, concerning T cells in Graves' hyperthyroidism and ophthalmopathy.

The receptor was derived from a man in his forties with Graves disease. This sample comprised peripheral blood mononuclear cells (PBMCs), obtained at new diagnosis, from a patient treated with antithyroid drugs.

The CDR3: CATSARDRGQDEQFF. The CDR3, as DNA: TGTGCCACCAGTGCCCGGGACAGGGGGCAGGATGAGCAGTTCTTC. The chain carries TRBV24-1 and TRBJ2-1; 12 bases map to TRBD1. The trim removed 5 bases at V and 8 bases at J, leaving 6 bases unmatched. The germline gives CDR1 KGHDR, CDR2 SFDVKD. The CDR3 spans 15 residues.